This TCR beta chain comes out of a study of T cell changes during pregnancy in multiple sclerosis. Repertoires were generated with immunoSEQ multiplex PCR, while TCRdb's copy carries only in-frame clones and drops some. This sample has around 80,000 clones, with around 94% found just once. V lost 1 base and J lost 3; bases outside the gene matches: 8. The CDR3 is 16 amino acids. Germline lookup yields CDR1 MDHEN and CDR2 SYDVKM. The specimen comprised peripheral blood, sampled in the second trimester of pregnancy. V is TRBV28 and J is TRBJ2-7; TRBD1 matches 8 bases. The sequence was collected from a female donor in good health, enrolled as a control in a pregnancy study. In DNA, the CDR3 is TGTGCCAGCAGTTTATTTAAGGGGACAGGCCTCTACGAGCAGTACTTC. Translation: CASSLFKGTGLYEQYF.